This is a list of T cell receptor beta chains from one sample in a study of CD8+CD57+ T cells in acquired aplastic anemia. TCRdb itself ran the reads through MiXCR, one entry per CDR3 protein. Here the sample spans roughly 86,000 distinct CDR3 sequences, 40% to 50% being singletons. The specimen sequenced was sorted CD4+, CD8+, or CD8+CD57+ T cells (not recorded which) from PBMCs. Receptors were obtained from a human donor in good health, serving as a control. CDR3s include the opening cysteine and the closing phenylalanine or tryptophan. The order of the fields is J gene, D gene, clone size, V gene, CDR3 DNA, CDR3 protein. D genes are given only for firm matches. Rows give clone size only sometimes, using once, few, many, or a class for an expanded clone.

>TRBJ2-3|-|once|TRBV19
TGTGCCAGTAGGGACCGGGTCAGATCCGCAGATACGCAGTATTTT
CASRDRVRSADTQYF
>TRBJ2-7|-|-|TRBV5-1
TGCGCCAGCACATCCGGGACCTACGAGCAGTACTTC
CASTSGTYEQYF
>TRBJ1-6|-|few|TRBV2
TGTGCCAGCAACCAGGCGGGGTACAATTCACCCCTCCACTTT
CASNQAGYNSPLHF
>TRBJ2-1|TRBD1|many|TRBV24-1
TGTGCCACCAGCGCCGGGACAGGACCCTACAATGAGCAGTTCTTC
CATSAGTGPYNEQFF
>TRBJ2-7|TRBD2|once|TRBV29-1
TGCAGCGTTGAGACTAGCGGCTACGAGCAGTACTTC
CSVETSGYEQYF
>TRBJ2-7|TRBD2|-|TRBV4-3
TGCGCCAGCAGCCAAACCGATACTAGCGGGATCCACGAGCAGTACTTC
CASSQTDTSGIHEQYF
>TRBJ1-5|-|once|TRBV4-1
TGCGCCAGCAGCGCTCTGCGGGGGTCGGATCAGCCCCAGCATTTT
CASSALRGSDQPQHF
>TRBJ2-7|-|-|TRBV15
TGTGCCACCAGCAGAGGGGGCCGTCAGGGGATCAACGAGCAGTACTTC
CATSRGGRQGINEQYF
>TRBJ2-7|TRBD1|many|TRBV25-1
TGTGCCAGCATAGGGACAGACTCCTACGAGCAGTACTTC
CASIGTDSYEQYF
>TRBJ2-5|-|many|TRBV7-9
TGTGCCAGCAGCTTAGTGGTGATCGAGACCCAGTACTTC
CASSLVVIETQYF
>TRBJ1-1|TRBD1|-|TRBV29-1
TGCAGCGTTGAGGGAACAGGGGGCACTGAAGCTTTCTTT
CSVEGTGGTEAFF
>TRBJ1-5|TRBD1|-|TRBV19
TGTGCCAGTAGTATCGGACAGGCGGGTAATCAGCCCCAGCATTTT
CASSIGQAGNQPQHF
>TRBJ2-7|TRBD2|-|TRBV11-2
TGTGCCAGCAGCTCAACCGGGACTAGCGGGATCTACGAGCAGTACTTC
CASSSTGTSGIYEQYF
>TRBJ1-5|TRBD1|-|TRBV10-3
TGTGCCATCAGTGGGACAGGAACTCAGCCCCAGCATTTT
CAISGTGTQPQHF
>TRBJ2-7|-|many|TRBV27
TGTGCCAGCAGTTCGGACCGCTCCTACGAGCAGTACTTC
CASSSDRSYEQYF
>TRBJ1-4|-|few|TRBV5-1
TGCGCCAGCAGCATCTCCTCAGGGGCAACTAATGAAAAACTGTTTTTT
CASSISSGATNEKLFF
>TRBJ2-5|-|many|TRBV7-9
TGTGCCAGCAGCCCTATAGCGGCGCACCAAGAGACCCAGTACTTC
CASSPIAAHQETQYF
>TRBJ1-5|TRBD1|-|TRBV19
TGTGCCAGTAGGGACAGGGCCGGTCAGCCCCAGCATTTT
CASRDRAGQPQHF
>TRBJ2-5|-|-|TRBV20-1
TGCAGTGCCTCCGTTTCGGGGCAAGAGACCCAGTACTTC
CSASVSGQETQYF
>TRBJ1-2|-|many|TRBV2
TGTGCCACGTACCCCGGGACAAGCGGCTACACCTTC
CATYPGTSGYTF
>TRBJ1-3|-|-|TRBV30
TGTGCCTGGAGTGTACTCCCGGTCTCTGGAAACACCATATATTTT
CAWSVLPVSGNTIYF
>TRBJ2-7|-|few|TRBV7-8
TGTGCCAGCAGCTTTAAGGTCTTACCCTACGAGCAGTACTTC
CASSFKVLPYEQYF
>TRBJ1-5|-|few|TRBV2
TGTGCCAGCAAGCGTCGGGTGGCGGGAGATAATCAGCCCCAGCATTTT
CASKRRVAGDNQPQHF
>TRBJ2-7|-|-|TRBV20-1
TGCAGTGCTATAATAGACAGGACTTCCTACGAGCAGTACTTC
CSAIIDRTSYEQYF
>TRBJ2-3|TRBD2|-|TRBV10-1
TGCGCCAGCAGCAGGACTAGCGGGGACACAGATACGCAGTATTTT
CASSRTSGDTDTQYF
>TRBJ2-1|TRBD2|-|TRBV24-1
TGTGCCACCAGTCCCGGGACTAGCGGTGAGCAGTTCTTC
CATSPGTSGEQFF
>TRBJ1-2|-|-|TRBV10-2
TGTGCCAGCAGTGCTCGAACAGGGTTCATCTATGGCTACACCTTC
CASSARTGFIYGYTF
>TRBJ2-1|-|-|TRBV4-1
TGCGCCAGCAGCCAAGTTCGGGCTTCTAATAATGAGCAGTTCTTC
CASSQVRASNNEQFF
>TRBJ2-5|-|many|TRBV9
TGTGCCAGCAGCGCACAGGGCTCTGAAGAGACCCAGTACTTC
CASSAQGSEETQYF
>TRBJ2-5|-|many|TRBV11-2
TGTGCCAGCAGCTTTCCGGGCATAGAGACCCAGTACTTC
CASSFPGIETQYF
>TRBJ2-7|TRBD2|-|TRBV20-1
TGCAGTGCCAGACCGGGGGGAATCTCCTACGAGCAGTACTTC
CSARPGGISYEQYF
>TRBJ2-1|-|many|TRBV7-9
TGTGCCAGCAGCGGATCAGATGAGCAGTTCTTC
CASSGSDEQFF
>TRBJ2-1|TRBD2|many|TRBV19
TGTGCCAGTAGTACCAAAAACAAATCTCTAGCGGGAGGGTTCAATGAGCAGTTCTTC
CASSTKNKSLAGGFNEQFF
>TRBJ1-1|-|once|TRBV2
TGTGCCAGCAGCCTCTATCTGACAGGTAACACTGAAGCTTTCTTT
CASSLYLTGNTEAFF
>TRBJ2-7|TRBD1|-|TRBV7-3
TGTGCCAGCAGACAGGGGGGAAACTACGAGCAGTACTTC
CASRQGGNYEQYF
>TRBJ1-5|TRBD1|many|TRBV6-5
TGTGCCAGCAGTTCCGGGACAGGGGATAGCAATCAGCCCCAGCATTTT
CASSSGTGDSNQPQHF
>TRBJ1-1|-|-|TRBV10-2
TGCGCCAGCTGTCGAGGGGCAGGTAGCACTGAAGCTTTCTTT
CASCRGAGSTEAFF
>TRBJ1-2|-|-|TRBV25-1
TGTGCCAGTAGTATAGGACACTATGGCTACACCTTC
CASSIGHYGYTF
>TRBJ2-7|TRBD1|many|TRBV9
TGTGCCAGCAGCGCGGGACAGGGGCCCTCCTACGAGCAGTACTTC
CASSAGQGPSYEQYF
>TRBJ1-1|-|-|TRBV29-1
TGCAGCGCCCGACAGCACTTGAACACTGAAGCTTTCTTT
CSARQHLNTEAFF
>TRBJ2-3|-|-|TRBV20-1
TGCAGTGCTAGACAGCCCAACACAGATACGCAGTATTTT
CSARQPNTDTQYF
>TRBJ2-1|-|many|TRBV20-1
TGCAGTGCTAGACAGGGCCCTGGATCCTACAATGAGCAGTTCTTC
CSARQGPGSYNEQFF
>TRBJ2-3|-|-|TRBV24-1
TGTGCCAGCAGTTTCCAGGGCGGAGATACGCAGTATTTT
CASSFQGGDTQYF